The 32 T cell receptor beta chains below all came from one sample that was sequenced in a study of OX40 agonist ivuxolimab in advanced cancers. Sequencing was performed with immunoSEQ multiplex PCR; in TCRdb, only in-frame clones are kept and a portion is missing. Seen here are 95,000 to 100,000 clones, around 85% observed once, and the top ten hold approximately 1.5%. This sample comprised CD4+ or CD8+ T cells sorted from blood, obtained in a trial of the OX40 agonist ivuxolimab. These TCRs come from an adult with an advanced solid tumor such as melanoma, head and neck, liver or kidney cancer.

The chain is built from TRBV5-5 and TRBJ1-5; D is perhaps TRBD1 (5 bases). The CDR3 has 15 amino acids. Germline CDR1 and CDR2: SGHKS and YYEKEE (reference sequence). The V and J ends lost 4 bases and 4 bases respectively, with 15 bases between them. The CDR3 loop reads CASSLGQGVNQPQHF. CDR3 coding DNA: TGTGCCAGCAGCCTCGGACAAGGGGTGAATCAGCCCCAGCATTTT.

The chain is built from TRBV4-1 and TRBJ2-3; D gene unclear. V shed 1 base and J shed 6 bases, with 8 bases lying between them. CDR1 and CDR2 from the germline V gene are MGHRA and YSYEKL. This CDR3 is 13 amino acids long. The DNA of the CDR3 is TGCGCCAGCAGCCAAGGGAGCTGGGATACGCAGTATTTT. This codes for CASSQGSWDTQYF.

V and J are TRBV15 and TRBJ2-5; 9 bases align to TRBD2. Germline assignment: CDR1 LNHNV and CDR2 YYDKDF (reference sequence). The CDR3 covers 16 residues. V gave up 0 bases and J gave up 5 bases; unmatched junction bases: 7. CDR3 residues: CATSRDGGGALETQYF. The CDR3 bases are TGTGCCACCAGCAGAGACGGCGGGGGGGCGTTGGAGACCCAGTACTTC.

V is TRBV6-1 and J is TRBJ2-1, with D unresolved. The germline V gene has CDR1 MNHNS and CDR2 SASEGT. This CDR3 region has 12 residues. Trimming pared 3 bases from V and 4 bases from J, leaving 4 bases between. CDR3: CASSDRYNEQFF. The CDR3, as DNA: TGTGCCAGCAGTGACAGATACAATGAGCAGTTCTTC.

J is TRBJ1-4 and V is TRBV7-9, with 7 bases fitting TRBD1. The CDR3 totals 15 residues. Germline CDR1 reads SEHNR; CDR2 reads FQNEAQ (reference sequence). V was pared by 5 bases and J by 4 bases, with 7 bases of the junction left unmatched. The CDR3 spells CASSNRQGSNEKLFF. CDR3 DNA sequence: TGTGCCAGCAGCAACCGACAGGGAAGTAATGAAAAACTGTTTTTT.

The V gene is TRBV4-1, the J gene TRBJ2-7, with D perhaps TRBD2 (5 bases). The CDR3 covers 16 residues. Germline V gene sequence: CDR1 MGHRA, CDR2 YSYEKL. V was clipped by 1 base and J by 2 bases, with 15 bases between them. The CDR3 loop is CASSQATSSPTYEQYF. Written as DNA, the CDR3 is TGCGCCAGCAGCCAAGCGACCTCTAGCCCTACCTACGAGCAGTACTTC.

The V call is TRBV4-1, the J call TRBJ1-1; TRBD1 matches at 7 bases. The CDR3 length is 14 residues. The trim removed 3 bases at V and 1 base at J, leaving 2 bases unmatched. Per the germline V gene, CDR1 is MGHRA and CDR2 is YSYEKL. The CDR3, as DNA: TGCGCCAGCAGCCAGGGACAGAGGAACACTGAAGCTTTCTTT. It specifies CASSQGQRNTEAFF.

This clone was counted ten times or more. The V call is TRBV10-2, the J call TRBJ1-4; D unresolved. The CDR3 spans 14 residues. The V gene's germline CDR1 is WSHSY and CDR2 SAAADI. V shed 10 bases and J shed 5 bases, with 17 bases lying between them. The CDR3 region is CATFDGLQNEKLFF. In DNA, the CDR3 is TGCGCCACTTTTGACGGCTTGCAAAATGAAAAACTGTTTTTT.

This chain links TRBV28 with TRBJ2-3; D remains unclear. Trimming removed 4 bases at V and 2 bases at J, with 10 bases between. The length of the CDR3 is 14 residues. Germline V CDR1 and CDR2: MDHEN, SYDVKM. The CDR3 loop is CASSYNGFTDTQYF. CDR3 coding DNA: TGTGCCAGCAGTTACAACGGGTTCACAGATACGCAGTATTTT.

This clone was counted a few times. The chain couples TRBV19 to TRBJ1-5; 8 bases are shared with TRBD1. The CDR3 runs 13 residues. The V gene's germline CDR1 is LNHDA and CDR2 SQIVND (reference sequence). Losses at the gene ends were 6 bases for V and 8 bases for J; bases not matched to a gene: 6. The chain's CDR3 is CASRRTGLEPQHF. DNA of the CDR3: TGTGCCAGTAGAAGGACAGGGTTGGAGCCCCAGCATTTT.

This clone has more than one count but fewer than ten. The CDR3 region has the DNA TGTGCCAGCAGCTTAGTGGGACGTAAGACTGAAGCTTTCTTT. Amino acid sequence: CASSLVGRKTEAFF. The rearrangement uses TRBV7-2 and TRBJ1-1, with a possible D match to TRBD1 (5 bases). The CDR3 extends over 14 amino acids. Germline assignment: CDR1 SGHTA and CDR2 FQGNSA. Trimming took off 1 base at V and 5 bases at J, with 11 bases between the two ends.

This rearrangement joins TRBV6-1 to TRBJ2-7, with D possibly being TRBD1 (5 bases). Germline V lookup: CDR1 MNHNS, CDR2 SASEGT. The CDR3 sequence is 15 residues long. Deletions cut 2 bases from V and 2 bases from J, with 13 bases between. The CDR3 sequence: CASSESSTATYEQYF. In DNA, the CDR3 is TGTGCCAGCAGTGAATCTTCGACAGCCACCTACGAGCAGTACTTC.

V is TRBV7-2 and J is TRBJ2-1; D is ambiguous. From germline, CDR1 is SGHTA and CDR2 FQGNSA. V was pared by 2 bases and J by 8 bases, with 10 bases between. The length of the CDR3 is 13 residues. CDR3 coding DNA: TGTGCCAGCAGCTTATCAATTAAGGATGAGCAGTTCTTC. It is translated as CASSLSIKDEQFF.

The chain links TRBV28 to TRBJ2-7; D gene unclear. Germline V gene sequence: CDR1 MDHEN, CDR2 SYDVKM. Deletions cut 5 bases from V and 1 base from J, with 6 bases between. The CDR3 covers 12 residues. The CDR3 region is CASSPGSYEQYF. CDR3 DNA: TGTGCCAGCAGTCCCGGTTCCTACGAGCAGTACTTC.

The V gene is TRBV6-1, the J gene TRBJ2-5; tentative D call: TRBD1 (6 bases). The CDR3 has 14 residues. Germline CDR1 reads MNHNS; CDR2 reads SASEGT. Trimming left V 8 bases short and J 2 bases short, with 15 bases between. CDR3 DNA sequence: TGTGCCAGCGCCCCAGGGGTGGGACAAGAGACCCAGTACTTC. Its translation is CASAPGVGQETQYF.

The chain has TRBV6-5 and TRBJ2-3; D may be TRBD2 (6 bases). Between the trimmed V and J ends, which lost 2 bases and 2 bases, there was a span of 8 bases. Germline V gives CDR1 MNHEY, CDR2 SVGAGI. The CDR3 spans 14 residues. The CDR3 region has the DNA TGTGCCAGCAGTTACGGCGGGGTCACAGATACGCAGTATTTT. It yields the protein CASSYGGVTDTQYF.

The CDR3 DNA reads TGCGCCAGCAGCGTGCTCGGGACTTCGAACACCGGGGAGCTGTTTTTT. Translation gives CASSVLGTSNTGELFF. The gene calls are TRBV5-1 and TRBJ2-2; the D gene is possibly TRBD2 (6 bases). The CDR3 is 16 amino acids. The V end was cut by 4 bases, the J end by 0 bases, with 13 bases between. CDR1 and CDR2 from the germline V gene are SGHRS and YFSETQ.

V gene TRBV7-9 combines with J gene TRBJ2-6; D is tentatively TRBD1 or TRBD2 (5 bases each). V lost 0 bases and J lost 0, with 9 bases in between. Germline lookup yields CDR1 SEHNR and CDR2 FQNEAQ (reference sequence). This CDR3 has 17 residues. This CDR3 reads CASSLAGRSSGANVLTF. Written as DNA, the CDR3 is TGTGCCAGCAGCTTAGCGGGACGGAGCTCTGGGGCCAACGTCCTGACTTTC.

This clone came up a few times. The chain recombines TRBV28 with TRBJ1-2; 7 bases are a match to TRBD1. CDR1 and CDR2 (germline): MDHEN, SYDVKM. The J segment lost 7 bases and the V segment lost 7 bases, leaving 15 bases of the junction unmatched. The CDR3 length is 15 residues. CDR3 nucleotide sequence: TGTGCCAGCACCCTCGCGAGTGCAGGGGGGTTTGGCTACACCTTC. Amino acids: CASTLASAGGFGYTF.

The rearrangement joins TRBV12-5 to TRBJ1-4; a weak D match, TRBD1 (6 bases). Trimming took off 1 base at V and 8 bases at J, with 11 bases between the two ends. The V gene's germline CDR1 is LGHNT and CDR2 FRNRAP. The CDR3 contains 14 residues. In nucleotides, the CDR3 is TGTGCTAGTGGTTTGGGGGGGGCGGACGAAAAACTGTTTTTT. Translated, it gives CASGLGGADEKLFF.

The chain is built from TRBV7-3 and TRBJ1-2; possibly TRBD1 for D (5 bases). Trimming shortened V by 5 bases and J by 7 bases, and 14 bases separated the two germline ends. The CDR3 is 13 residues long. CDR1 is SGHTA and CDR2 is FQGTGA in the germline V gene. CDR3 sequence: CASSRDGTSGYTF. The CDR3, as DNA: TGTGCCAGCAGCAGGGACGGTACGAGTGGCTACACCTTC. The entire variable domain, with the rest obtained from reference TRBV7-3 and TRBJ1-2, is as follows: GAGVSQTPSNKVTEKGKYVELRCDPISGHTALYWYRQSLGQGPEFLIYFQGTGAADDSGLPNDRFFAVRPEGSVSTLKIQRTERGDSAVYLCASSRDGTSGYTFGSGTRLTVV.

V usage is TRBV6-5 and J usage is TRBJ1-4; the match to TRBD1 covers 7 bases. The CDR3 runs 14 residues. Germline-derived CDR1 and CDR2 are MNHEY and SVGAGI. J gave up 7 bases and V 7 bases, and 9 bases lay outside the gene matches. CDR3 DNA sequence: TGTGCCAGCAAACCAGGGGGAGTCAGTGAAAAACTGTTTTTT. It encodes CASKPGGVSEKLFF.

J is TRBJ2-3 and V is TRBV7-6; 8 nucleotides match TRBD2. The germline V gene has CDR1 SGHVS and CDR2 FNYEAQ. V lost 5 bases and J lost 4; bases outside the gene matches: 17. There are 18 residues in the CDR3. The CDR3 is CASSRPRQRETGADTQYF. The CDR3 DNA reads as TGTGCCAGCAGCCGTCCACGGCAGCGGGAGACGGGGGCAGATACGCAGTATTTT.

The chain recombines TRBV6-6 with TRBJ2-7; a possible D gene is TRBD1 (5 bases). Germline CDR1 reads MNHNY; CDR2 reads SVGAGI (reference sequence). The CDR3 length is 13 residues. The V and J ends lost 7 bases and 2 bases respectively, with 12 bases between them. The DNA for the CDR3 is TGTGCCAGCACCTTACAGGCAGCCTACGAGCAGTACTTC. Translating it yields CASTLQAAYEQYF.

V gene TRBV28 combines with J gene TRBJ2-5; D is perhaps TRBD1 or TRBD2 (6 bases each). Judging by the DNA end, TRBJ2-7 fits better; the J call may be wrong. The length of the CDR3 is 15 residues. Germline CDR1 MDHEN, CDR2 SYDVKM. CDR3: CASSTQGRGSYEQYF. As DNA, the CDR3 is TGTGCCAGCAGTACACAGGGACGGGGGTCCTACGAGCAGTACTTC.

The V and J genes are TRBV11-2 and TRBJ1-2; D unclear. Between the trimmed V and J ends, which lost 1 base and 6 bases, there was a span of 12 bases. The V gene's germline CDR1 is SGHAT and CDR2 FQNNGV. This CDR3 is 14 amino acids long. CDR3 sequence (DNA): TGTGCCAGCAGCTTAGGATCAAAGGGAAATGGCTACACCTTC. This codes for CASSLGSKGNGYTF.

With respect to this clone: Other DNA sequences from this sample encode an identical CDR3 as well. The chain links TRBV28 to TRBJ1-1; TRBD1 matches 7 bases. Germline V gene lookup returns CDR1 MDHEN and CDR2 SYDVKM. The CDR3 runs to 15 residues. The V segment lost 6 bases and the J segment 0 bases; nucleotides outside the gene matches: 7. CDR3 amino acids: CASSYPGTVNTEAFF. CDR3 DNA: TGTGCCAGCAGCTACCCCGGGACAGTGAACACTGAAGCTTTCTTT. Combining the CDR3 with reference TRBV28 and TRBJ1-1 gives the whole variable domain DVKVTQSSRYLVKRTGEKVFLECVQDMDHENMFWYRQDPGLGLRLIYFSYDVKMKEKGDIPEGYSVSREKKERFSLILESASTNQTSMYLCASSYPGTVNTEAFFGQGTRLTVV.

In DNA, the CDR3 is TGTGCCAGTAGTATTTACGATGAGCAGTTCTTC. It is translated as CASSIYDEQFF. The rearrangement joins TRBV19 to TRBJ2-1; D not resolved. V lost 3 bases and J lost 8, with 5 bases in between. There are 11 residues in the CDR3. The germline V gene has CDR1 LNHDA and CDR2 SQIVND (reference sequence).

V gene TRBV27 combines with J gene TRBJ2-2, with D perhaps given as TRBD1 or TRBD2 (5 bases each). The V gene lost 3 bases and the J gene lost 3 bases, with 8 bases spanning the gap. This CDR3 is built from 14 residues. CDR1 and CDR2 from the germline V gene are MNHEY and SMNVEV (reference sequence). The CDR3 DNA reads TGTGCCAGCAGTTTCGGGACCCACACCGGGGAGCTGTTTTTT. It encodes CASSFGTHTGELFF.

This clone was recorded only once. The chain combines TRBV27 with TRBJ2-7; D is ambiguous. The V end was cut by 11 bases, the J end by 3 bases, with 11 bases between. CDR1 is MNHEY and CDR2 is SMNVEV in the germline V gene (reference sequence). This CDR3 region has 11 residues. The DNA for the CDR3 is TGTGCCCGATCACACAACTACGAGCAGTACTTC. It codes for CARSHNYEQYF.

This clone appeared a few times. The chain combines TRBV28 with TRBJ1-5; 8 bases line up with TRBD1. The J segment lost 6 bases and the V segment lost 5 bases, leaving 9 bases of the junction unmatched. This CDR3 comprises 15 residues. The germline gives CDR1 MDHEN, CDR2 SYDVKM. CDR3: CASSPYGQGSQPQHF. Here the CDR3 DNA reads TGTGCCAGCAGTCCTTACGGACAGGGTAGTCAGCCCCAGCATTTT.

The chain uses TRBV25-1 and TRBJ2-1, with D possibly matching TRBD2 (6 bases). From germline, CDR1 is MGHDK and CDR2 SYGVNS. The CDR3 is 14 amino acids. V was cut by 4 bases and J by 2 bases, with 9 bases left in between. The CDR3, as DNA: TGTGCCAGCAGTGGTAGCGGAGCCTACAATGAGCAGTTCTTC. It codes for CASSGSGAYNEQFF.